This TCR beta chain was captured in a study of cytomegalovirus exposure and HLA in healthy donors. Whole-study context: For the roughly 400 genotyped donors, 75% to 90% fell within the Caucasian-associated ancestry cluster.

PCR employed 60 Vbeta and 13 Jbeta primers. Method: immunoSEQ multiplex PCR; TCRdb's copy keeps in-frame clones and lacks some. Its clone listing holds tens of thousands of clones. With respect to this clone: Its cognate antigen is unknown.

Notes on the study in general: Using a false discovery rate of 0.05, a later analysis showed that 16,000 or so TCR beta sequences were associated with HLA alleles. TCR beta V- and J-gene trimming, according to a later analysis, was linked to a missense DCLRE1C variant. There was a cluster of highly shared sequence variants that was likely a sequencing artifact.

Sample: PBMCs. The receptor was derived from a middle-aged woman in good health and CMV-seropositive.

CDR3 sequence: CASSEQGQGQETQYF. CDR3 in DNA: TGCGCCAGCAGTGAGCAGGGTCAGGGTCAAGAGACCCAGTACTTC. The chain links TRBV10-1 to TRBJ2-5, with a possible D match to TRBD1 (5 bases). This CDR3 is 15 amino acids long. V was trimmed by 2 bases and J by 2 bases, leaving 12 bases between them. The V gene's germline CDR1 is WNHNN and CDR2 SYGVQD (reference sequence).